This entry is about one TCR beta chain. Its antigen is not known. This entry belongs to a study of Ad26.COV2.S vaccination and SARS-CoV-2 variants. Study overall: Donor got 5x10^10 or 1x10^11 viral particles of Ad26.COV2.S. Regarding the study as a whole: The TCR breadth and depth analyses may have produced an underestimate of total T cell responses.

The data were produced by immunoSEQ multiplex PCR, yet TCRdb's version contains in-frame clones alone and is incomplete. The sample lists 400,000 or so clones; around nine tenths were seen once. Treatment denoted: 15 to 20 received Ad26.COV2.S at low or high dose, single or two shots; about five received placebo; per-sample allocation not given. It was on day 63 after the first vaccine or placebo injection that samples were taken. The vaccine antigen was prefusion-stabilized Wuhan SARS-CoV-2 spike. This clonotype was sampled from a person between 18 and 65 years old who received the Ad26.COV2.S COVID-19 vaccine or a placebo. The starting material was peripheral blood, obtained in a trial of Ad26.COV2.S vaccine versus placebo.

This CDR3 reads CASSLGRAGANTGELFF. DNA of the CDR3: TGTGCCAGCAGCTTAGGGAGGGCGGGGGCGAACACCGGGGAGCTGTTTTTT. The V and J genes are TRBV11-2 and TRBJ2-2; 7 bases map to TRBD2. This CDR3 has 17 residues. Germline V CDR1 and CDR2: SGHAT, FQNNGV. V lost 1 base to trimming and J lost 0 bases; unmatched junction nucleotides: 5. The whole variable domain, filled in from reference TRBV11-2 and TRBJ2-2, reads EAGVAQSPRYKIIEKRQSVAFWCNPISGHATLYWYQQILGQGPKLLIQFQNNGVVDDSQLPKDRFSAERLKGVDSTLKIQPAKLEDSAVYLCASSLGRAGANTGELFFGEGSRLTVL.